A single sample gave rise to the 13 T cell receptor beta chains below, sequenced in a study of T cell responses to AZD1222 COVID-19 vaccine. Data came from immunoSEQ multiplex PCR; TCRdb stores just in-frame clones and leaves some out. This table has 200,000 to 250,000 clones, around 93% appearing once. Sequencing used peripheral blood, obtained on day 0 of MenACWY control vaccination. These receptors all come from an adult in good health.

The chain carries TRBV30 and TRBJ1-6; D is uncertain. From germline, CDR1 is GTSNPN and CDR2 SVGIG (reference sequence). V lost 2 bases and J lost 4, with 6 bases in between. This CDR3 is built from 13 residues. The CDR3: CAWSPSYNSPLHF. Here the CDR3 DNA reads TGTGCCTGGAGTCCGTCTTATAATTCACCCCTCCACTTT. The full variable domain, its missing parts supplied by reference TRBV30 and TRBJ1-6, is SQTIHQWPATLVQPVGSPLSLECTVEGTSNPNLYWYRQAAGRGLQLLFYSVGIGQISSEVPQNLSASRPQDRQFILSSKKLLLSDSGFYLCAWSPSYNSPLHFGNGTRLTVT.

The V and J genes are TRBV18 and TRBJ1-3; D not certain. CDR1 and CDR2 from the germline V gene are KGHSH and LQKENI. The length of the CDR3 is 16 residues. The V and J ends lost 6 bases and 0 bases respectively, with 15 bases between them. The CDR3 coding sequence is TGTGCCAGCTCGACCGATCTTGCGGGCTCTGGAAACACCATATATTTT. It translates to CASSTDLAGSGNTIYF. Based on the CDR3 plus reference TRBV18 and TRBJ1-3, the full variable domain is NAGVMQNPRHLVRRRGQEARLRCSPMKGHSHVYWYRQLPEEGLKFMVYLQKENIIDESGMPKERFSAEFPKEGPSILRIQQVVRGDSAAYFCASSTDLAGSGNTIYFGEGSWLTVV.

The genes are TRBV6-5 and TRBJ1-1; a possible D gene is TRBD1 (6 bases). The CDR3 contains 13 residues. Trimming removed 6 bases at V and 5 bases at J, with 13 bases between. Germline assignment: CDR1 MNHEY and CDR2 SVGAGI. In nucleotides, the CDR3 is TGTGCCAGCAGATCCGGACAGTCAACTGAAGCTTTCTTT. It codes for CASRSGQSTEAFF.

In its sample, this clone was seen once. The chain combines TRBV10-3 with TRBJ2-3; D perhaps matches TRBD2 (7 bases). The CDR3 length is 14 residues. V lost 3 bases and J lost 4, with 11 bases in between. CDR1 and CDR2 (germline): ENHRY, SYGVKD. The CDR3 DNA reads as TGTGCCATCAGTGAAGGGGGGGCATCAGATACGCAGTATTTT. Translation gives CAISEGGASDTQYF.

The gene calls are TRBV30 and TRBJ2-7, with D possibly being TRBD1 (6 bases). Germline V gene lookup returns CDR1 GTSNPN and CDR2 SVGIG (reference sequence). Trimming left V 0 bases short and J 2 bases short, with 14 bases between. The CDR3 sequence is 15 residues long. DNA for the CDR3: TGTGCCTGGAGTGTAAGGGGGTCCCAAACCTACGAGCAGTACTTC. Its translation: CAWSVRGSQTYEQYF. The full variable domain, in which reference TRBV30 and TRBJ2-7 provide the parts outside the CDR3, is SQTIHQWPATLVQPVGSPLSLECTVEGTSNPNLYWYRQAAGRGLQLLFYSVGIGQISSEVPQNLSASRPQDRQFILSSKKLLLSDSGFYLCAWSVRGSQTYEQYFGPGTRLTVT.

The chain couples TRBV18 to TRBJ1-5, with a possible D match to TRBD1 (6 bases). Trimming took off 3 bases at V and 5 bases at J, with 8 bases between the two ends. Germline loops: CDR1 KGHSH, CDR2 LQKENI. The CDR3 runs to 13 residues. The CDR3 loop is CASSPTGYQPQHF. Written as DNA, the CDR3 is TGTGCCAGCTCACCGACAGGATATCAGCCCCAGCATTTT. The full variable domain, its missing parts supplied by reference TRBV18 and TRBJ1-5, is NAGVMQNPRHLVRRRGQEARLRCSPMKGHSHVYWYRQLPEEGLKFMVYLQKENIIDESGMPKERFSAEFPKEGPSILRIQQVVRGDSAAYFCASSPTGYQPQHFGDGTRLSIL.

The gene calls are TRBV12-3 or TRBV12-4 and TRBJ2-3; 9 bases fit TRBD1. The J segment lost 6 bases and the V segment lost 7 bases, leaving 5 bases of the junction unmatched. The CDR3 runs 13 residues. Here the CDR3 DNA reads TGTGCCAGCACCTGGACAGGGGAGGATACGCAGTATTTT. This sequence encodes CASTWTGEDTQYF.

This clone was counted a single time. In DNA form, the CDR3 reads TGTGCCAGCGCCCCGCGGGCGGGGAGCAATCAGCCCCAGCATTTT. Amino acid sequence: CASAPRAGSNQPQHF. This rearrangement joins TRBV27 to TRBJ1-5; D is unclear. Trimming shortened V by 8 bases and J by 1 base, and 15 bases separated the two germline ends. From germline, CDR1 is MNHEY and CDR2 SMNVEV (reference sequence). The CDR3 is made up of 15 amino acids.

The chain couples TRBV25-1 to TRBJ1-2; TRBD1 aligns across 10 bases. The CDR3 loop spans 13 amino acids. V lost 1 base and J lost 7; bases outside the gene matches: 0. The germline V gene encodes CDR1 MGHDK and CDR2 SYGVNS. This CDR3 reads CASSEWDRGGYTF. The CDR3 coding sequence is TGTGCCAGCAGTGAATGGGACAGGGGTGGCTACACCTTC.

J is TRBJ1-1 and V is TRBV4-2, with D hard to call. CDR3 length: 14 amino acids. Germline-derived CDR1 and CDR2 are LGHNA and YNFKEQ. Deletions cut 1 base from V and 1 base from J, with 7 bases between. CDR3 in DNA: TGTGCCAGCAGCCAAGGTTCGGGGAACACTGAAGCTTTCTTT. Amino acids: CASSQGSGNTEAFF.

DNA of the CDR3: TGCGCCAGCAGCTTGGAGGCTAGCGGGGTTTACAATGAGCAGTTCTTC. Its translation: CASSLEASGVYNEQFF. The chain recombines TRBV5-1 with TRBJ2-1, with 9 bases fitting TRBD2. The V segment lost 0 bases and the J segment 4 bases; nucleotides outside the gene matches: 5. This CDR3 contains 16 residues. From germline, CDR1 is SGHRS and CDR2 YFSETQ.

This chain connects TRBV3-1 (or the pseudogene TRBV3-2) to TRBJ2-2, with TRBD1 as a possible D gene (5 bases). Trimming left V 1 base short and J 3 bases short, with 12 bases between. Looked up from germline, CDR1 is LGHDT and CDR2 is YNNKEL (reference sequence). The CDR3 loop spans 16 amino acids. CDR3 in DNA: TGTGCCAGCAGCCAAGTTCTCAGGGTTGACACCGGGGAGCTGTTTTTT. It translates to CASSQVLRVDTGELFF.

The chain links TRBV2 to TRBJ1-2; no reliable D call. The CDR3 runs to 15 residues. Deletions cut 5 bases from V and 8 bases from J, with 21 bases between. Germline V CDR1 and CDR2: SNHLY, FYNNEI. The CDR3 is CASSSKVSGWEGYTF. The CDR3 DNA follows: TGTGCCAGCAGTTCCAAGGTTTCAGGATGGGAAGGCTACACCTTC.